The 26 T cell receptor beta chains in this list originate from one sample, sequenced in a study of sequential checkpoint blockade in melanoma. This sample's treatment: randomized to nivolumab then ipilimumab (arm A) or the reverse (arm B). Assay: immunoSEQ multiplex PCR; the TCRdb copy retains only in-frame clones and omits some. The table has 8,000 to 10,000 clones, 20% to 25% seen once. The starting material was tumor tissue (inferred from file names), obtained from a patient given nivolumab and ipilimumab in sequence. These receptors were collected from a human donor with melanoma.

This clone occurred a few times. The chain employs TRBV11-3 and TRBJ2-1; D ambiguous. V lost 5 bases and J 7 bases, leaving 21 bases between the germline ends. This CDR3 is 16 amino acids long. The V gene's germline CDR1 is SGHNT and CDR2 YENEEA. Here the CDR3 reads CASSLSDSRSKNEQFF. CDR3 coding DNA: TGTGCCAGCAGCCTCTCCGACTCCCGTTCGAAGAATGAGCAGTTCTTC.

The CDR3 loop reads CASSPTTGRGGGELFF. CDR3 nucleotide sequence: TGTGCCAGTAGTCCGACGACAGGACGCGGCGGCGGGGAGCTGTTTTTT. This rearrangement joins TRBV19 to TRBJ2-2, with D possibly matching TRBD1 (6 bases). Germline V lookup: CDR1 LNHDA, CDR2 SQIVND (reference sequence). This CDR3 comprises 16 residues. Trimming removed 5 bases from V and 7 bases from J, with 20 bases in between.

This clone was found once. The chain is built from TRBV5-1 and TRBJ1-1, with D perhaps matching TRBD1 (5 bases). Germline-derived CDR1 and CDR2 are SGHRS and YFSETQ. The CDR3 covers 14 residues. V lost 0 bases and J lost 5, with 11 bases in between. The CDR3 spells CASSLVKGETEAFF. The CDR3 DNA is TGCGCCAGCAGCTTGGTCAAAGGGGAAACTGAAGCTTTCTTT.

This chain connects TRBV7-6 to TRBJ1-4, with 7 bases lining up with TRBD1. This CDR3 is 16 amino acids long. Germline V gene lookup returns CDR1 SGHVS and CDR2 FNYEAQ. The V gene end was trimmed by 3 bases and the J gene end by 5 bases; junction bases not matched to a gene: 9. The CDR3 here is CASSFLETGSNEKLFF. In nucleotides, the CDR3 is TGTGCCAGCAGCTTTCTAGAGACAGGGTCAAATGAAAAACTGTTTTTT. The full variable domain, rest sourced from reference TRBV7-6 and TRBJ1-4, is GAGVSQSPRYKVTKRGQDVALRCDPISGHVSLYWYRQALGQGPEFLTYFNYEAQQDKSGLPNDRFSAERPEGSISTLTIQRTEQRDSAMYRCASSFLETGSNEKLFFGSGTQLSVL.

This clone has a handful of counts. This sequence joins TRBV11-3 and TRBJ2-5; D may be TRBD2 (5 bases). With 4 bases removed from V and 5 bases from J, the gap between germline ends came to 14 bases. The CDR3 is 14 residues long. Germline loops: CDR1 SGHNT, CDR2 YENEEA. The CDR3 coding sequence is TGTGCCAGCAGCTCCTCAGGAGGATTGGAGACCCAGTACTTC. Amino acids: CASSSSGGLETQYF.

This clone was seen a few times. The chain employs TRBV15 and TRBJ1-1; D gene uncertain. The CDR3 extends over 15 amino acids. V lost 0 bases and J lost 0, with 8 bases in between. The germline gives CDR1 LNHNV, CDR2 YYDKDF (reference sequence). The CDR3 protein is CATSRDGGMNTEAFF. Written as DNA, the CDR3 is TGTGCCACCAGCAGAGATGGTGGGATGAACACTGAAGCTTTCTTT.

The rearrangement joins TRBV29-1 to TRBJ1-2, with D unclear. CDR1 is SQVTM and CDR2 is ANQGSEA in the germline V gene. Trimming left V 4 bases short and J 5 bases short, with 11 bases between. CDR3 length: 12 amino acids. The CDR3 reads CSVGYRLYGYTF. The CDR3 coding sequence is TGCAGCGTTGGTTACAGACTATATGGCTACACCTTC.

V usage is TRBV6-8 and J usage is TRBJ1-1, with D unclear. Trimming pared 7 bases from V and 0 bases from J, leaving 30 bases between. The CDR3 is made up of 20 amino acids. Germline V gene sequence: CDR1 MNHGY, CDR2 SAAAGT. The CDR3: CASNKLGFRGNGLLNTEAFF. The CDR3 region has the DNA TGTGCCAGCAATAAGTTGGGGTTTAGAGGGAATGGCCTTTTGAACACTGAAGCTTTCTTT.

This chain links TRBV14 with TRBJ1-2; D ambiguous. CDR3 length equals 16 residues. Germline V gene sequence: CDR1 SGHDN, CDR2 FVKESK. The germline V and J ends were trimmed by 6 bases and 4 bases, with 21 bases remaining between them. The CDR3 DNA reads TGTGCCAGCAGTCACCACTCGGTAGGAGTTGCCTATGGCTACACCTTC. Protein sequence: CASSHHSVGVAYGYTF.

CDR3 in amino acids: CASSPKGTGINTGELFF. The CDR3 DNA reads as TGTGCCAGCTCACCTAAAGGGACAGGGATTAACACCGGGGAGCTGTTTTTT. V usage is TRBV18 and J usage is TRBJ2-2; TRBD1 matches 9 bases. CDR3 length: 17 residues. The trim removed 3 bases at V and 2 bases at J, leaving 7 bases unmatched. The germline gives CDR1 KGHSH, CDR2 LQKENI.

This clone was counted many times. A junction end diverges from the germline sequence, so it may reflect a read error. This chain connects TRBV6-8 to TRBJ1-1; D perhaps matches TRBD1 (5 bases). Germline V gene data show CDR1 as MNHGY and CDR2 as SAAAGT. The CDR3 length is 14 residues. The CDR3 loop reads CAISGPKGGKGRLF. The CDR3 DNA follows: TGTGCCATCAGTGGACCAAAAGGAGGGAAGGGGCGCCTCTTT.

The chain carries TRBV16 and TRBJ2-7; possibly TRBD2 for D (6 bases). CDR1 is KGHSY, CDR2 FQNENV, per germline. Trimming left V 8 bases short and J 1 base short, with 15 bases between. The CDR3 length is 14 residues. The CDR3 loop is CASGSGTSSYEQYF. The CDR3 DNA reads as TGTGCCAGCGGGTCCGGGACTTCTTCCTACGAGCAGTACTTC.

V is TRBV11-3 and J is TRBJ2-1; 8 bases fit TRBD2. Per germline, CDR1 SGHNT and CDR2 YENEEA. The CDR3 length is 15 residues. J lost 4 bases, V lost 5 bases, and 7 bases had no gene match. CDR3 region: CASSASGGRYNEQFF. For the CDR3, the DNA is TGTGCCAGCAGCGCAAGCGGGGGACGATACAATGAGCAGTTCTTC. Full variable domain (remainder filled in from reference TRBV11-3 and TRBJ2-1): EAGVVQSPRYKIIEKKQPVAFWCNPISGHNTLYWYLQNLGQGPELLIRYENEEAVDDSQLPKDRFSAERLKGVDSTLKIQPAELGDSAVYLCASSASGGRYNEQFFGPGTRLTVL.

The chain links TRBV6-8 to TRBJ2-1, with 11 bases lining up with TRBD1. Germline CDR1 reads MNHGY; CDR2 reads SAAAGT. This CDR3 region has 15 residues. With 10 bases clipped from V and 4 bases from J, the junction kept 9 bases outside the gene matches. The chain's CDR3 is CATFPGTGGYNEQFF. The CDR3 DNA sequence: TGTGCCACCTTTCCCGGGACAGGGGGATACAATGAGCAGTTCTTC.

This clone occurred many times. The chain uses TRBV12-5 and TRBJ2-5; 12 nucleotides align to TRBD1. This CDR3 is 20 amino acids long. CDR1 and CDR2 from the germline V gene are LGHNT and FRNRAP. For the CDR3, the DNA is TGTGCCAGCAATCCCGAACCGGGACAGGGGGCACTTGGCACCTTCGAGACCCAGTACTTC. This gives the protein CASNPEPGQGALGTFETQYF.

This chain uses TRBV19 with TRBJ1-6, with D possibly matching TRBD1 (6 bases). V lost 3 bases and J 6 bases, leaving 12 bases between the germline ends. In germline, CDR1 is LNHDA, CDR2 SQIVND (reference sequence). The CDR3 is 15 amino acids. The CDR3 loop is CASSMRDTTNSPLHF. In nucleotides, the CDR3 is TGTGCCAGTAGTATGCGGGACACGACTAATTCACCCCTCCACTTT.

The rearrangement uses TRBV18 and TRBJ1-2; the D is unclear. CDR1 and CDR2 from the germline V gene are KGHSH and LQKENI. The CDR3 sequence is 15 residues long. V was trimmed by 3 bases and J by 2 bases, leaving 13 bases between them. The CDR3 DNA follows: TGTGCCAGCTCACCCTCCGCAGCCCCCAACTATGGCTACACCTTC. Translation: CASSPSAAPNYGYTF.

V and J are TRBV6-8 and TRBJ1-6, with D unclear. V shed 2 bases and J shed 10 bases, with 21 bases lying between them. There are 17 residues in the CDR3. Germline V gene sequence: CDR1 MNHGY, CDR2 SAAAGT. CDR3 loop: CASSYRGFWVRASPLHF. In nucleotides, the CDR3 is TGTGCCAGCAGTTACCGTGGGTTTTGGGTCAGAGCATCACCCCTCCACTTT.

By its share, this clone is medium-sized. The chain links TRBV11-3 to TRBJ1-2; 8 nucleotides agree with TRBD1. Germline values: CDR1 SGHNT, CDR2 YENEEA. This CDR3 is built from 14 residues. With V trimmed by 5 bases and J by 7 bases, 9 bases remained unmatched. The CDR3 sequence: CASSQYRGDLGYTF. DNA for the CDR3: TGTGCCAGCAGCCAATACAGGGGGGATCTTGGCTACACCTTC.

The CDR3 DNA sequence: TGTGCCATCAGTGAGTTTGGGAGGGGTTATAATTCACCCCTCCACTTT. Amino acid sequence: CAISEFGRGYNSPLHF. V and J are TRBV10-3 and TRBJ1-6; the D gene is possibly TRBD1 (5 bases). CDR3 length: 16 residues. Deletions cut 1 base from V and 4 bases from J, with 11 bases between. Germline V gene lookup returns CDR1 ENHRY and CDR2 SYGVKD.

This clone was observed many times. The genes are TRBV6-8 and TRBJ1-2, with TRBD1 identical over 9 bases. The CDR3 has 14 amino acids. The V segment lost 10 bases and the J segment 4 bases; nucleotides outside the gene matches: 10. CDR1 is MNHGY, CDR2 SAAAGT, per germline. CDR3 loop: CAISPGTGIYGYTF. In nucleotides, the CDR3 is TGTGCCATCAGCCCCGGGACAGGGATCTATGGCTACACCTTC.

In regard to this clone: Its ends do not fully match the called genes, so a read error is possible. The chain recombines TRBV6-8 with TRBJ1-1; no definite D call. The CDR3 totals 14 residues. Germline values: CDR1 MNHGY, CDR2 SAAAGT. CDR3 bases: TGTGCCAGCAGTGACTCGGGAGAGAACACTGAAGCTTTCTTT. This codes for CASSDSGENTEAFF.

This clone has at least ten counts. The J gene is TRBJ2-5, the V gene TRBV11-3, with 10 bases aligning to TRBD2. V gave up 5 bases and J gave up 0 bases; unmatched junction bases: 6. The germline CDR1 and CDR2 sequences are SGHNT and YENEEA. CDR3 length: 16 amino acids. The CDR3 loop reads CASSPLAGGYQETQYF. For the CDR3, the DNA is TGTGCCAGCAGCCCGTTAGCGGGGGGTTACCAAGAGACCCAGTACTTC.

The V gene is TRBV28, the J gene TRBJ1-2; the D gene is possibly TRBD1 (5 bases). V lost 2 bases, J lost 3 bases, and 22 bases lay in between. The germline V gene has CDR1 MDHEN and CDR2 SYDVKM. The CDR3 sequence is 18 residues long. CDR3 in DNA: TGTGCCAGCAGTTTACAGGCTGGGGATCTGTCGGGGGACTATGGCTACACCTTC. Translation: CASSLQAGDLSGDYGYTF.

This clone was observed a few times. The chain recombines TRBV6-8 with TRBJ2-1; D possibly corresponds to TRBD1 (5 bases). Looked up from germline, CDR1 is MNHGY and CDR2 is SAAAGT. V shed 10 bases and J shed 2 bases, with 12 bases lying between them. There are 13 residues in the CDR3. CDR3: CATHTGPYNEQFF. CDR3 nucleotides: TGTGCCACCCACACAGGACCCTACAATGAGCAGTTCTTC.

The chain links TRBV19 to TRBJ2-1; tentative D call: TRBD1 (6 bases). The length of the CDR3 is 15 residues. The V end was cut by 3 bases, the J end by 6 bases, with 15 bases between. Germline CDR1 and CDR2: LNHDA and SQIVND (reference sequence). The chain's CDR3 is CASSIHTGLVNEQFF. The CDR3 DNA reads as TGTGCCAGTAGTATCCATACAGGGCTGGTCAATGAGCAGTTCTTC.